The 21 T cell receptor beta chains below come from one sample, sequenced in a study of T cells in Graves' hyperthyroidism and ophthalmopathy. Amplification of TCR beta CDR3 regions used RNA as the template. When the TCR CDR3 underwent first-round RT-PCR, the HTBI primer set was used. From the multiplex PCR reads, TCRdb called clonotypes with MiXCR, one entry per CDR3 protein. The table has roughly 380,000 distinct CDR3 sequences, roughly 12% seen once; the top ten hold around 20%. Sequenced sample: blood. The receptors shown here come from a man aged 25-45 years with Graves' hyperthyroidism that later progressed to Graves' ophthalmopathy.

This clonotype has at least ten counts. The rearrangement joins TRBV20-1 to TRBJ1-4; D may be TRBD1 (5 bases). This CDR3 comprises 14 residues. The V and J ends lost 0 bases and 8 bases respectively, with 13 bases between them. The germline CDR1 and CDR2 sequences are DFQATT and SNEGSKA (reference sequence). As DNA, the CDR3 is TGCAGTGCTAGAGATATGGGGCAGGAGGAAAAACTGTTTTTT. It translates to CSARDMGQEEKLFF.

This chain connects TRBV6-1 to TRBJ2-7; D not resolved. The length of the CDR3 is 13 residues. Trimming took off 3 bases at V and 4 bases at J, with 10 bases between the two ends. The germline CDR1 and CDR2 sequences are MNHNS and SASEGT. The CDR3 protein is CASSDTVGYEQYF. The CDR3, as DNA: TGTGCCAGCAGTGATACCGTTGGGTACGAGCAGTACTTC.

This clonotype has a count of ten or more. This chain links TRBV2 with TRBJ1-2; the D gene is possibly TRBD1 (6 bases). Germline lookup yields CDR1 SNHLY and CDR2 FYNNEI. V was cut by 10 bases and J by 4 bases, with 25 bases left in between. CDR3 length equals 16 residues. Here the CDR3 reads CAIRISGTSRSYGYTF. As DNA, the CDR3 is TGTGCCATCAGAATCTCCGGGACATCTCGATCCTATGGCTACACCTTC.

The sample holds many counts of this clonotype. The gene calls are TRBV28 and TRBJ2-7; the D gene is possibly TRBD2 (6 bases). CDR1 and CDR2 from the germline V gene are MDHEN and SYDVKM. Trimming shortened V by 3 bases and J by 0 bases, and 12 bases separated the two germline ends. The CDR3 has 15 amino acids. DNA for the CDR3: TGTGCCAGCAGTTTCGGCGGGGCACCCTCCTACGAGCAGTACTTC. Translation gives CASSFGGAPSYEQYF.

This clonotype showed up many times. The genes are TRBV29-1 and TRBJ2-1, with 7 bases fitting TRBD1. Germline trimming cut 3 bases from V and 7 bases from J; bases unmatched to any gene: 12. Germline CDR1 and CDR2: SQVTM and ANQGSEA. The CDR3 is made up of 15 amino acids. CDR3 amino acids: CSVESGRGCVNEQFF. The CDR3 bases are TGCAGCGTTGAGTCTGGCAGGGGGTGTGTTAATGAGCAGTTCTTC.

The chain is built from TRBV6-1 and TRBJ2-3; D is possibly TRBD1 (6 bases). Trimming shortened V by 4 bases and J by 1 base, and 9 bases separated the two germline ends. The V gene's germline CDR1 is MNHNS and CDR2 SASEGT. CDR3 size: 14 residues. The CDR3 coding sequence is TGTGCCAGCAGTGTGCACAGGGGCACAGATACGCAGTATTTT. Protein product: CASSVHRGTDTQYF.

This clonotype was recorded at least ten times. The rearrangement uses TRBV20-1 and TRBJ1-1; 12 bases match TRBD1. This CDR3 spans 14 amino acids. CDR1 and CDR2 (germline): DFQATT, SNEGSKA (reference sequence). Germline trimming cut 3 bases from V and 1 base from J; bases unmatched to any gene: 0. CDR3 region: CSARGQGANTEAFF. The DNA for the CDR3 is TGCAGTGCTAGGGGACAGGGGGCGAACACTGAAGCTTTCTTT.

The chain employs TRBV6-1 and TRBJ1-3; D unclear. Germline loops: CDR1 MNHNS, CDR2 SASEGT. Trimming removed 6 bases from V and 8 bases from J, with 17 bases in between. The CDR3 consists of 14 residues. The CDR3: CASSPGPRRYTIYF. CDR3 in DNA: TGTGCCAGCAGCCCAGGACCCAGACGGTACACCATATATTTT.

This clonotype appeared many times. The CDR3 DNA reads TGCAGTGCTAGAACTAGGCAGGACTACGAGCAGTACTTC. Protein product: CSARTRQDYEQYF. V and J are TRBV20-1 and TRBJ2-7; the D gene is possibly TRBD2 (5 bases). Germline V lookup: CDR1 DFQATT, CDR2 SNEGSKA (reference sequence). V lost 2 bases and J lost 3, with 11 bases in between. The CDR3 contains 13 residues.

This clonotype came up a few times. The chain uses TRBV5-1 and TRBJ1-3; D unclear. V was clipped by 0 bases and J by 0 bases, with 10 bases between them. This CDR3 has 16 residues. CDR1 and CDR2 from the germline V gene are SGHRS and YFSETQ. CDR3 nucleotide sequence: TGCGCCAGCAGCTTGGAAGGCGGCACCTCTGGAAACACCATATATTTT. Its translation: CASSLEGGTSGNTIYF.

This clonotype appeared a few times. The V call is TRBV20-1, the J call TRBJ2-4; tentatively, D is TRBD2 (7 bases). V dropped 3 bases and J dropped 5 bases, with 8 bases sitting between them. The CDR3 is made up of 12 amino acids. CDR1 is DFQATT, CDR2 SNEGSKA, per germline (reference sequence). The CDR3 loop is CSASGGQNIQYF. CDR3 DNA: TGCAGTGCTAGCGGGGGGCAAAACATTCAGTACTTC.

The CDR3 here is CASSQGPESTDTQYF. In DNA form, the CDR3 reads TGCGCCAGCAGCCAAGGTCCGGAAAGCACAGATACGCAGTATTTT. V and J are TRBV4-1 and TRBJ2-3; D is ambiguous. Between the trimmed V and J ends, which lost 1 base and 0 bases, there was a span of 8 bases. CDR3 size: 15 residues. In germline, CDR1 is MGHRA, CDR2 YSYEKL.

This clonotype was counted at least ten times. The chain links TRBV28 to TRBJ2-1; D may be TRBD1 (5 bases). The ends were cut back, 1 base at V and 0 bases at J, with 10 bases in the middle. The V gene's germline CDR1 is MDHEN and CDR2 SYDVKM. This CDR3 is built from 16 residues. CDR3 sequence: CASSLSGIFSYNEQFF. CDR3 bases: TGTGCCAGCAGTTTATCAGGGATATTCTCCTACAATGAGCAGTTCTTC.

Many counts were recorded for this clonotype. J is TRBJ2-5 and V is TRBV5-1; D unresolved. V lost 4 bases and J lost 7, with 14 bases in between. Germline V gene sequence: CDR1 SGHRS, CDR2 YFSETQ. CDR3 size: 13 residues. CDR3 in DNA: TGCGCCAGCAGCCCGGACCGGCTCGCGACCCAGTACTTC. Encoded protein: CASSPDRLATQYF.

In DNA, the CDR3 is TGTGCCACCAGCTCCCCTTGGGCGGGGGCCAAAAACATTCAGTACTTC. As protein: CATSSPWAGAKNIQYF. This chain connects TRBV15 to TRBJ2-4, with a weak D call TRBD2 (6 bases). This CDR3 has 16 amino acids. Looked up from germline, CDR1 is LNHNV and CDR2 is YYDKDF (reference sequence). V was pared by 5 bases and J by 1 base, with 15 bases between.

V and J are TRBV10-3 and TRBJ2-3; D remains unclear. Germline-derived CDR1 and CDR2 are ENHRY and SYGVKD. The CDR3 runs to 12 residues. The V and J ends lost 5 bases and 4 bases respectively, with 7 bases between them. The CDR3 is CAISMSADTQYF. CDR3 in DNA: TGTGCCATCAGTATGTCAGCAGATACGCAGTATTTT.

This clonotype occurred many times. This chain connects TRBV9 to TRBJ1-2; tentative D call: TRBD1 (6 bases). Trimming pared 0 bases from V and 6 bases from J, leaving 15 bases between. The CDR3 runs 15 residues. Germline V gene lookup returns CDR1 SGDLS and CDR2 YYNGEE. The CDR3 bases are TGTGCCAGCAGCGTAGATCCGGGGGCACCCGATGGCTACACCTTC. The encoded protein is CASSVDPGAPDGYTF. Complete variable domain (other parts from reference TRBV9 and TRBJ1-2): DSGVTQTPKHLITATGQRVTLRCSPRSGDLSVYWYQQSLDQGLQFLIQYYNGEERAKGNILERFSAQQFPDLHSELNLSSLELGDSALYFCASSVDPGAPDGYTFGSGTRLTVV.

In its sample, this clonotype was seen a few times. The gene calls are TRBV6-1 and TRBJ2-5; 11 positions match TRBD2. Germline lookup yields CDR1 MNHNS and CDR2 SASEGT. Losses at the gene ends were 5 bases for V and 2 bases for J; bases not matched to a gene: 4. This CDR3 comprises 15 residues. The CDR3 spells CASSRLAGLQETQYF. The DNA for the CDR3 is TGTGCCAGCAGTCGACTAGCGGGGCTTCAAGAGACCCAGTACTTC.

The chain has TRBV2 and TRBJ2-2; tentatively, D is TRBD2 (5 bases). The germline gives CDR1 SNHLY, CDR2 FYNNEI. Trimming left V 4 bases short and J 2 bases short, with 11 bases between. The CDR3 extends over 15 amino acids. The CDR3 region has the DNA TGTGCCAGCAGTGTATTGCGGGCTAACACCGGGGAGCTGTTTTTT. Its translation is CASSVLRANTGELFF.

Ten or more counts support this clonotype. The gene calls are TRBV12-3 or TRBV12-4 and TRBJ1-2; D perhaps matches TRBD1 (5 bases). Trimming removed 3 bases at V and 0 bases at J, with 11 bases between. The CDR3 contains 15 residues. The CDR3 here is CASSFGDLANYGYTF. CDR3 nucleotide sequence: TGTGCCAGCAGTTTCGGGGACTTAGCTAACTATGGCTACACCTTC.

The V call is TRBV18, the J call TRBJ2-7; D is perhaps TRBD1 (6 bases). The germline gives CDR1 KGHSH, CDR2 LQKENI. This CDR3 has 14 amino acids. The V and J ends lost 1 base and 6 bases respectively, with 13 bases between them. CDR3 region: CASSPRTAPFEQYF. The CDR3 DNA reads TGTGCCAGCTCACCACGGACAGCCCCCTTCGAGCAGTACTTC.